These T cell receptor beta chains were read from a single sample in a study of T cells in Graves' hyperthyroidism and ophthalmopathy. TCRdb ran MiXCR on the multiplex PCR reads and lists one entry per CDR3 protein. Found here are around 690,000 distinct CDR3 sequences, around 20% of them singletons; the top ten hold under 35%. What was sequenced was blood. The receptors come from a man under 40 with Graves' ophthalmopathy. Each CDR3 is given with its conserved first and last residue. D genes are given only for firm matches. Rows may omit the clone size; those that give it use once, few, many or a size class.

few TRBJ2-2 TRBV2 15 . TGTGCCAGCAGTGAATCCCCCCGGAACACCGGGGAGCTGTTTTTT CASSESPRNTGELFF
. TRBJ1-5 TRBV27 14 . TGTGCCAGCAGTGTTTCGGGGGCCAATCAGCCCCAGCATTTT CASSVSGANQPQHF
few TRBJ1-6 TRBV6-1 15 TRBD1 TGTGCCAGCAGTGACGGACAGGGCGAAAATTCACCCCTCCACTTT CASSDGQGENSPLHF
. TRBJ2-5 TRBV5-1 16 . TGCGCCAGCAGCGACTTTAGAGGTCCCGACCAAGAGACCCAGTACTTC CASSDFRGPDQETQYF
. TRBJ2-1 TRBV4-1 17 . TGCGCCAGCAGCCAAGACCCCCAGGCTAGGGCTTACAATGAGCAGTTCTTC CASSQDPQARAYNEQFF
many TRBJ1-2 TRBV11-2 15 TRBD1 TGTGCCAGCAGCTTAGAGCCGGGGACAGGGCCTGGCTACACCTTC CASSLEPGTGPGYTF
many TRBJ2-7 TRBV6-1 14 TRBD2 TGTGCCAGCAGGACAGGACTAGCGTCCTACGAGCAGTACTTC CASRTGLASYEQYF
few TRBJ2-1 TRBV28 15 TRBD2 TGTGCCAGCAGTTTGGGCGGGAGGGAATACAATGAGCAGTTCTTC CASSLGGREYNEQFF
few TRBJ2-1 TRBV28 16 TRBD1 TGTGCCAGCAGTTTATTACCGGGACAGGGGGACAATGAGCAGTTCTTC CASSLLPGQGDNEQFF
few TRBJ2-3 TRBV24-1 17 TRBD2 TGTGCCAGCAGCTTATCTAGCGGGAGTCTAGGAACAAATACGCAGTATTTT CASSLSSGSLGTNTQYF
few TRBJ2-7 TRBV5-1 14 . TGCGCCAGCAGCTTGGGGACTCCCCCCTACGAGCAGTACTTC CASSLGTPPYEQYF
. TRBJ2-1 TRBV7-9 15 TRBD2 TGTGCCAGCAGCTTCGGACTAGACATTTACAATGAGCAGTTCTTC CASSFGLDIYNEQFF
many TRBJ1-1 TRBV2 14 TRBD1 TGTGCCAGCATCAAGGGACAGGAGGGCACTGAAGCTTTCTTT CASIKGQEGTEAFF
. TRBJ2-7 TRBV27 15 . TGTGCCAGCAGTTTAGCCCGACTAAGATCCTACGAGCAGTACTTC CASSLARLRSYEQYF
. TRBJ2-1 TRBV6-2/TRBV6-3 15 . TGTGCCAGCAAAAAGGGCGGGCCCTCTTCCTACGAGCAGTTCTTC CASKKGGPSSYEQFF